The sample holds many counts of the clone carrying this T cell receptor beta chain. Its antigen is not known. Germline values: CDR1 DFQATT, CDR2 SNEGSKA (reference sequence). Trimming removed 0 bases from V and 4 bases from J, with 19 bases in between. The CDR3 runs 16 residues. This sample was included in a study of T cells in Graves' hyperthyroidism and ophthalmopathy. Whole-study findings and limits: A model built on 13 V-J features separated ophthalmopathy from stable hyperthyroidism. Blood also held most thyroid clonotypes expanded beyond 0.001.

TCR beta CDR3 regions were amplified from RNA transcripts. Using the HTBI primer set, a first-round RT-PCR was run on the TCR CDR3. TCRdb analysed the multiplex PCR reads with MiXCR anew, one entry per CDR3 protein. The table has 530,000 or so distinct CDR3 sequences, 46% seen once. Uncontrolled infections, other autoimmune diseases, pregnancy or lactation led to exclusion of patients. Orbital computed tomography, thyroid ultrasound, serum thyroxine and TRAb, and clinical symptoms together informed the diagnoses. This TCR came from a woman between 18 and 29 years old with Graves' hyperthyroidism. The sequencing input was peripheral blood or thyroid tissue (not recorded which). This chain connects TRBV20-1 to TRBJ2-7; D perhaps matches TRBD2 (7 bases). The CDR3 region has the DNA TGCAGTGCTAGAGATTTGCTAGCGGATAGGGGGTACGAGCAGTACTTC. Amino acid sequence: CSARDLLADRGYEQYF.